This TCR beta chain emerged from a study of regulatory T cells in long-lasting Graves disease. Whole-study results and caveats: Favoring TRBV28, TRBJ1-2 and TRBJ2-5 was a feature seen in persistent disease.

V was pared by 0 bases and J by 5 bases, with 2 bases of the junction left unmatched. Germline assignment: CDR1 DFQATT and CDR2 SNEGSKA (reference sequence). This CDR3 is 13 amino acids long. Time point reported: newly diagnosed GD, antithyroid drugs for less than 3 months. From PBMCs, RNA was extracted and then used to make the TCR library. With regard to this clonotype: Its antigen is not identified.

HTBI primers from iRepertoire and Arm-PCR of CDR3 regions yielded the TCR beta libraries. From the multiplex PCR reads, TCRdb called clonotypes with MiXCR, one entry per CDR3 protein. Found here are 350,000 to 500,000 distinct CDR3 sequences, around 15% of them singletons; the top ten hold approximately 17%. These same records also appear under a second study, on T cells in Graves' hyperthyroidism and ophthalmopathy. That paper states: Newly diagnosed patients aged 18 to 65 had hyperthyroidism of under 2 months' duration. First-round RT-PCR with HTBI primers amplified the TCR CDR3 region. The model forecast ophthalmopathy, anticipating it by a median around 6.4 months before onset.

This clonotype originated in a woman in her fifties or sixties with Graves disease. This chain uses TRBV20-1 with TRBJ2-5; 8 positions agree with TRBD1. Sequenced material: peripheral blood mononuclear cells (PBMCs), taken at new diagnosis, from a patient treated with antithyroid drugs. CDR3 sequence reads: CSARDRQGETQYF. CDR3 in DNA: TGCAGTGCTAGAGACCGACAGGGGGAGACCCAGTACTTC.